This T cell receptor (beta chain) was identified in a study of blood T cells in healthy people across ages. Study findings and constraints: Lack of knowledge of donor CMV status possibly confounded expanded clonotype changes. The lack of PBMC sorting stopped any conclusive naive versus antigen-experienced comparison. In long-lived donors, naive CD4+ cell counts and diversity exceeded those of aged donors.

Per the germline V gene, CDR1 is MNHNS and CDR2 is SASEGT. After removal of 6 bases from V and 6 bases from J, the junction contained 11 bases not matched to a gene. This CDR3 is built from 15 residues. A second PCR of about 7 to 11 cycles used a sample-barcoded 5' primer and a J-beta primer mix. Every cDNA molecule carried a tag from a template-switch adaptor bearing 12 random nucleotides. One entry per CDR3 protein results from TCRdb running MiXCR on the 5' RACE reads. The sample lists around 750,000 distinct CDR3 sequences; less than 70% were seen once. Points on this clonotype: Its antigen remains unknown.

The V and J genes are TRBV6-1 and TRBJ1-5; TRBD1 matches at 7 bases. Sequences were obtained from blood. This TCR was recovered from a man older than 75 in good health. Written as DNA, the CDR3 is TGTGCCAGCAGGGGGGGAAGGGGGCTAGGTCAGCCCCAGCATTTT. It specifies CASRGGRGLGQPQHF.